This T cell receptor beta chain was identified in a study of blood T cell repertoires in COVID-19. Looking at the study overall: From the United States, Italy and Spain came samples of acute and convalescent COVID-19. The analysed material was cDNA or gDNA that came from T cells, B-cell-depleted T cells, or PBMCs.

Original processing methods: Reference gene primer amplification in the assay estimated nucleated cell counts. Clones were read by immunoSEQ multiplex PCR, and TCRdb kept only the in-frame ones, dropping some. D and trimming come from the DNA, and the V and J calls and clone size come from that table. The data contain roughly 180,000 clones, around 89% of them singletons. The germline V gene encodes CDR1 MDHEN and CDR2 SYDVKM. There are 15 residues in the CDR3. The J segment lost 2 bases and the V segment lost 0 bases, leaving 3 bases of the junction unmatched. The TCR was taken from a woman aged 25 to 39 with acute or convalescent COVID-19. The chain joins TRBV28 to TRBJ1-1, with 7 bases identical to TRBD1. Sequencing was carried out using peripheral blood. This CDR3 reads CASSLWGTANTEAFF. CDR3 DNA sequence: TGTGCCAGCAGTTTATGGGGGACAGCAAACACTGAAGCTTTCTTT.